These 17 T cell receptor beta chains were sequenced from one sample in a study of control samples from healthy donors and cancer patients. Assay: immunoSEQ multiplex PCR; the TCRdb copy retains only in-frame clones and omits some. Here the sample spans about 100,000 clones, more than 85% being singletons. The sample was blood. These receptor sequences come from a woman between 50 and 59 years old in good health.

The chain links TRBV7-7 to TRBJ2-5; tentative D call: TRBD1 (6 bases). V lost 5 bases and J lost 5, with 15 bases in between. The CDR3 runs to 14 residues. The germline V gene encodes CDR1 SSHAT and CDR2 FNYEAQ (reference sequence). The CDR3 protein is CASSQGQTWETQYF. CDR3 coding DNA: TGTGCCAGCAGCCAAGGACAGACGTGGGAGACCCAGTACTTC. The variable domain in full, with the rest retrieved from reference TRBV7-7 and TRBJ2-5, is GAGVSQSPRYKVTKRGQDVTLRCDPISSHATLYWYQQALGQGPEFLTYFNYEAQPDKSGLPSDRFSAERPEGSISTLTIQRTEQRDSAMYRCASSQGQTWETQYFGPGTRLLVL.

V is TRBV6-5 and J is TRBJ2-2; tentatively, D is TRBD2 (5 bases). Germline CDR1 and CDR2: MNHEY and SVGAGI. The V end lost 9 bases, the J end lost 8 bases, and 16 bases lay between the germline ends. The CDR3 spans 13 residues. The CDR3 protein is CASNEGVRGELFF. The CDR3 nucleotides are TGTGCCAGTAATGAGGGAGTTAGAGGGGAGCTGTTTTTT.

This chain joins TRBV25-1 and TRBJ1-2, with D unclear. Trimming took 2 bases from V and 4 from J, leaving 11 bases between them. The CDR3 is 14 amino acids. The germline V gene has CDR1 MGHDK and CDR2 SYGVNS. The chain's CDR3 is CASSEPGRVYGYTF. CDR3 nucleotide sequence: TGTGCCAGCAGTGAACCCGGGCGGGTCTATGGCTACACCTTC.

V is TRBV24-1 and J is TRBJ2-1, with D unresolved. This CDR3 is built from 14 residues. Germline assignment: CDR1 KGHDR and CDR2 SFDVKD. V was trimmed by 4 bases and J by 7 bases, leaving 13 bases between them. CDR3 DNA sequence: TGTGCCACCAGTGACGGAGTAGATTGGAATGAGCAGTTCTTC. Amino acid sequence: CATSDGVDWNEQFF.

The chain links TRBV7-2 to TRBJ2-2; D ambiguous. V was cut by 5 bases and J by 7 bases, with 11 bases left in between. The CDR3 sequence is 13 residues long. Germline V gives CDR1 SGHTA, CDR2 FQGNSA. The CDR3 coding sequence is TGTGCCAGCAGCCCGGAATTGGGCGGGGAGCTGTTTTTT. It translates to CASSPELGGELFF.

Comment on this clone: Other DNA variants within this sample encode the same CDR3. The chain has TRBV5-4 and TRBJ2-5; 7 bases agree with TRBD1. The CDR3 sequence is 13 residues long. CDR1 SGHNT and CDR2 YYREEE come from the germline V gene (reference sequence). The V gene end was trimmed by 3 bases and the J gene end by 3 bases; junction bases not matched to a gene: 2. The CDR3 bases are TGTGCCAGCAGCTCAGGGACAGAAGAGACCCAGTACTTC. It encodes CASSSGTEETQYF.

The CDR3 nucleotides are TGCGCCAGCAGCTTGGCTAGCGGAAGCGGTACGCAGTATTTT. Protein: CASSLASGSGTQYF. This chain links TRBV5-1 with TRBJ2-3; 7 bases agree with TRBD2. Germline V gives CDR1 SGHRS, CDR2 YFSETQ. The CDR3 runs to 14 residues. With V trimmed by 0 bases and J by 8 bases, 6 bases remained unmatched.

This chain links TRBV6-5 with TRBJ2-5; the D call may be TRBD1 or TRBD2 (7 bases each). This CDR3 is 14 amino acids long. In germline, CDR1 is MNHEY, CDR2 SVGAGI. Trimming removed 6 bases from V and 4 bases from J, with 15 bases in between. This CDR3 is CASRPGGAPETQYF. CDR3 nucleotides: TGTGCCAGCAGGCCAGGGGGGGCTCCAGAGACCCAGTACTTC.

The table lists this clone with a few counts. The V gene is TRBV5-1, the J gene TRBJ2-3; D possibly uses TRBD1 or TRBD2 (5 bases each). The V gene's germline CDR1 is SGHRS and CDR2 YFSETQ. This CDR3 contains 15 residues. V was shortened by 0 bases and J by 5 bases, with 13 bases between the two germline ends. The DNA of the CDR3 is TGCGCCAGCAGCTTGGAAGGCCTGGGGGTAGATACGCAGTATTTT. It translates to CASSLEGLGVDTQYF.

This chain connects TRBV11-2 to TRBJ2-3, with TRBD2 as a possible D gene (6 bases). Trimming took 2 bases from V and 3 from J, leaving 9 bases between them. This CDR3 contains 14 residues. Looked up from germline, CDR1 is SGHAT and CDR2 is FQNNGV. The chain's CDR3 is CASSLRERTDTQYF. The CDR3 nucleotides are TGTGCCAGCAGCTTACGGGAGAGAACAGATACGCAGTATTTT.

The rearrangement uses TRBV12-5 and TRBJ1-3; D is unclear. Germline-derived CDR1 and CDR2 are LGHNT and FRNRAP. The CDR3 has 17 amino acids. Trimming removed 5 bases from V and 0 bases from J, with 17 bases in between. Written as DNA, the CDR3 is TGTGCTAGTGGTCCCCCGGGAGCCTTGTTCTCTGGAAACACCATATATTTT. It encodes CASGPPGALFSGNTIYF.

The V and J genes are TRBV7-6 and TRBJ1-3; no definite D call. With 5 bases removed from V and 0 bases from J, the gap between germline ends came to 17 bases. CDR1 is SGHVS, CDR2 FNYEAQ, per germline. The CDR3 runs to 17 residues. In nucleotides, the CDR3 is TGTGCCAGCAGCACTTTAATAGACATAAGCTCTGGAAACACCATATATTTT. Its translation: CASSTLIDISSGNTIYF.

The rearrangement joins TRBV29-1 to TRBJ1-2, with D hard to call. Germline CDR1 and CDR2: SQVTM and ANQGSEA. The CDR3 has 13 residues. V was cut by 0 bases and J by 4 bases, with 9 bases left in between. The CDR3 loop is CSVEDPQIYGYTF. In DNA form, the CDR3 reads TGCAGCGTTGAAGATCCACAGATCTATGGCTACACCTTC.

The V and J genes are TRBV7-9 and TRBJ1-2, with D unclear. Germline CDR1 reads SEHNR; CDR2 reads FQNEAQ (reference sequence). Trimming left V 5 bases short and J 6 bases short, with 19 bases between. CDR3 length: 15 residues. The CDR3 DNA is TGTGCCAGCAGCCAAAACCGGGAGGCACGTGATGGCTACACCTTC. It yields the protein CASSQNREARDGYTF.

This chain connects TRBV6-5 to TRBJ2-7; D remains unclear. This CDR3 is built from 13 residues. With 0 bases removed from V and 4 bases from J, the gap between germline ends came to 7 bases. The germline V gene has CDR1 MNHEY and CDR2 SVGAGI. The CDR3 nucleotides read TGTGCCAGCAGTTACTCAGTCGTGTACGAGCAGTACTTC. It codes for CASSYSVVYEQYF.

This clone was seen a single time. The J gene is TRBJ1-6, the V gene TRBV7-9, with 10 bases that match TRBD1. V trimming: 1 base; J trimming: 8 bases; junction bases outside the gene matches: 11. This CDR3 has 18 residues. CDR1 SEHNR and CDR2 FQNEAQ come from the germline V gene (reference sequence). CDR3 sequence (DNA): TGTGCCAGCAGCTTAGGGGACAGGGGCCCATATGGGGATTCACCCCTCCACTTT. This codes for CASSLGDRGPYGDSPLHF.

The chain is built from TRBV7-3 and TRBJ2-2; tentative D call: TRBD1 (6 bases). Germline V gene lookup returns CDR1 SGHTA and CDR2 FQGTGA. V lost 5 bases, J lost 5 bases, and 9 bases lay in between. There are 13 residues in the CDR3. The CDR3 DNA follows: TGTGCCAGCAGCCCCCAGGGGACCGGGGAGCTGTTTTTT. Protein product: CASSPQGTGELFF.